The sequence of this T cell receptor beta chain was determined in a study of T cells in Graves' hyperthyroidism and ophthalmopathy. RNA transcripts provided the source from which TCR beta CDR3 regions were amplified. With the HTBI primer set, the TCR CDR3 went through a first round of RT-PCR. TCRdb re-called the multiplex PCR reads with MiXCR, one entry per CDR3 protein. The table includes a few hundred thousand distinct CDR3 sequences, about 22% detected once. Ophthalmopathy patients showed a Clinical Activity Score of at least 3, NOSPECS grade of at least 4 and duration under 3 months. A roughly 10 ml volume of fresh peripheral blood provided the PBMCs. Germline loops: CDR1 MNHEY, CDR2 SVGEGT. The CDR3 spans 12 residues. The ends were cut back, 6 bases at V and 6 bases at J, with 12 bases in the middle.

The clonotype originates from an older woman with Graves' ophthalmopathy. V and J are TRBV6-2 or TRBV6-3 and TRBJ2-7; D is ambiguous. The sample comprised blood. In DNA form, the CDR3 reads TGTGCCAGCAGCCGACGAGGTTCCGAGCAGTACTTC. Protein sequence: CASSRRGSEQYF.